The rows below give T cell receptor beta chains drawn from one sample of a study of blood T cell repertoires in COVID-19. Some clones are missing from TCRdb's copy, which holds only in-frame ones; the method was immunoSEQ multiplex PCR. The sample lists roughly 330,000 clones, over 75% seen once, with 5.3% in the top ten. Sequencing was performed on PBMCs or T cells enriched from blood (not recorded which). These receptors were taken from a woman in her twenties or thirties who had recovered from COVID-19. CDR3s include the opening cysteine and the closing phenylalanine or tryptophan. The D gene is left open where the match is weak. Expanded clones get a size class; other rows say once, few or many, or leave the size out.

d_call j_call clone_size v_call cdr3_aa cdr3_nt
TRBD1 TRBJ2-5 NA TRBV7-6 CASSPFGTEETQYF TGTGCCAGCAGCCCATTCGGGACAGAAGAGACCCAGTACTTC
NA TRBJ1-2 NA TRBV3-1/TRBV3-2 CASSPESSFVSGYTF TGTGCCAGCAGCCCCGAGTCGAGCTTCGTTAGTGGCTACACCTTC
NA TRBJ2-7 NA TRBV4-1 CASSQGGRESYEQYF TGCGCCAGCAGCCAAGGGGGTCGGGAATCCTACGAGCAGTACTTC
TRBD1 TRBJ1-4 NA TRBV6-5 CASSYTGGTNEKLFF TGTGCCAGCAGTTACACAGGGGGGACTAATGAAAAACTGTTTTTT
TRBD1 TRBJ1-4 NA TRBV7-9 CASSLSGTANEKLFF TGTGCCAGCAGCTTATCCGGGACAGCTAATGAAAAACTGTTTTTT
TRBD1 TRBJ1-6 few TRBV19 CASRQGNSPLHF TGTGCCAGCAGACAGGGTAATTCACCCCTCCACTTT
NA TRBJ1-3 NA TRBV5-1 CASSFGGSGNTIYF TGCGCCAGCAGCTTCGGGGGCTCTGGAAACACCATATATTTT
NA TRBJ1-2 NA TRBV28 CASRGLPNYGYTF TGTGCCAGCAGGGGACTCCCTAACTATGGCTACACCTTC
NA TRBJ2-5 NA TRBV7-9 CASSSGEPSSPPETQYF TGTGCCAGCAGCTCTGGTGAGCCTTCGTCTCCCCCAGAGACCCAGTACTTC
NA TRBJ2-2 NA TRBV6-5 CASTFTQGIGELFF TGTGCCAGCACTTTTACCCAGGGAATCGGGGAGCTGTTTTTT
NA TRBJ1-2 NA TRBV2 CASTTGTEGSLIGYGYTF TGTGCCAGCACCACCGGGACGGAGGGTTCCCTAATCGGCTATGGCTACACCTTC
NA TRBJ1-2 NA TRBV5-1 CASRSSYGYTF TGCGCCAGCAGATCGTCCTATGGCTACACCTTC
TRBD1 TRBJ2-7 NA TRBV7-2 CASSLGGQGAYEQYF TGTGCCAGCAGCTTAGGGGGCCAGGGGGCCTACGAGCAGTACTTC
TRBD1 TRBJ2-2 NA TRBV9 CASRPGQRNTGELFF TGTGCCAGCAGACCGGGACAGCGGAACACCGGGGAGCTGTTTTTT
TRBD1 TRBJ2-6 NA TRBV30 CAWGLFWTGLSGANVLTF TGTGCCTGGGGTCTTTTTTGGACAGGGTTATCTGGGGCCAACGTCCTGACTTTC
NA TRBJ2-1 NA TRBV28 CASSDLALAWIRFF TGTGCCAGCAGTGACTTAGCACTAGCATGGATTCGGTTCTTC
TRBD2 TRBJ2-1 NA TRBV15 CATSSSGGVYNEQFF TGTGCCACCAGCAGCAGCGGGGGGGTGTACAATGAGCAGTTCTTC
NA TRBJ1-5 NA TRBV6-5 CASESKGDRNQPQHF TGTGCCAGCGAGTCGAAGGGGGACCGCAATCAGCCCCAGCATTTT
TRBD1 TRBJ1-2 once TRBV7-9 CASSRRGPGGYTF TGTGCCAGCAGTCGCAGGGGGCCCGGTGGCTACACCTTC
NA TRBJ1-2 NA TRBV4-1 CASSHPGLGRKEDYGYTF TGCGCCAGCAGCCATCCCGGCCTGGGGAGGAAGGAGGACTATGGCTACACCTTC
NA TRBJ1-6 NA TRBV18 CASSPRQATNSPLHF TGTGCCAGCTCACCACGGCAGGCTACAAATTCACCCCTCCACTTT
TRBD1 TRBJ1-4 NA TRBV7-2 CASSRTGGYNEKLFF TGTGCCAGCAGTCGGACAGGGGGTTACAATGAAAAACTGTTTTTT
TRBD1 TRBJ2-7 NA TRBV6-5 CASSPWGQGTYEQYF TGTGCCAGCAGTCCCTGGGGACAGGGAACCTACGAGCAGTACTTC
TRBD1 TRBJ2-2 NA TRBV10-2 CASSRITGTGWTGELFF TGCGCCAGCAGTAGGATCACCGGGACAGGGTGGACCGGGGAGCTGTTTTTT
TRBD1 TRBJ1-3 NA TRBV28 CASSQGAAGNTIYF TGTGCCAGCAGTCAGGGGGCGGCTGGAAACACCATATATTTT
NA TRBJ1-5 NA TRBV27 CAIGGGPKGTQHF TGTGCCATTGGGGGAGGGCCAAAAGGGACCCAGCATTTT
NA TRBJ1-1 NA TRBV6-1 CASSEVSNTEAFF TGTGCCAGCAGTGAAGTCTCGAACACTGAAGCTTTCTTT
NA TRBJ2-5 NA TRBV5-1 CASSLDRRSSLETQYF TGCGCCAGCAGCTTGGACCGTCGTTCTAGTCTGGAGACCCAGTACTTC
NA TRBJ1-2 NA TRBV3-1/TRBV3-2 CASSQAYGYTF TGTGCCAGCAGCCAAGCGTATGGCTACACCTTC
NA TRBJ2-7 few TRBV5-1 CASSSTGGYEQYF TGCGCCAGCAGCTCCACCGGGGGCTACGAGCAGTACTTC
TRBD1 TRBJ1-2 NA TRBV6-2/TRBV6-3 CASSYRDRAGYTF TGTGCCAGCAGTTACCGAGACAGGGCTGGCTACACCTTC
TRBD1 TRBJ1-5 few TRBV28 CASSLPQGGQPQHF TGTGCCAGCAGTTTGCCACAGGGGGGGCAGCCCCAGCATTTT
NA TRBJ2-5 NA TRBV7-6 CASSSTWEETQYF TGTGCCAGCAGTTCGACCTGGGAGGAGACCCAGTACTTC
NA TRBJ1-1 NA TRBV19 CASRLQGLNTEAFF TGTGCCAGTAGGCTACAGGGCCTAAACACTGAAGCTTTCTTT
NA TRBJ1-6 few TRBV11-1 CASSLPVGGNSPLHF TGTGCCAGCAGCTTACCCGTGGGGGGTAATTCACCCCTCCACTTT
TRBD2 TRBJ2-1 NA TRBV5-1 CASSLSGGLYNEQFF TGCGCCAGCAGCTTATCGGGGGGGCTTTACAATGAGCAGTTCTTC
NA TRBJ1-6 NA TRBV6-5 CASGQRNSPLHF TGTGCCAGCGGACAGAGGAATTCACCCCTCCACTTT
NA TRBJ1-2 NA TRBV7-9 CASSSSGVDGYTF TGTGCCAGCAGCTCCAGCGGCGTCGATGGCTACACCTTC
TRBD1 TRBJ1-2 NA TRBV11-2 CASSARDRVGGYTF TGTGCCAGCAGCGCCCGGGACAGGGTTGGAGGCTACACCTTC
NA TRBJ2-7 NA TRBV27 CASSSQGNLFYEQYF TGTGCCAGCAGTTCCCAGGGGAACCTTTTCTACGAGCAGTACTTC
TRBD2 TRBJ2-1 NA TRBV4-2 CASSQDLTSGGGPYNEQFF TGTGCCAGCAGCCAAGATCTGACTAGCGGGGGGGGACCCTACAATGAGCAGTTCTTC